This T cell receptor (beta chain) derives from a study of response to subunit inactivated influenza vaccine. The CDR3 is 15 amino acids. Germline trimming cut 3 bases from V and 3 bases from J; bases unmatched to any gene: 8. Germline V gene lookup returns CDR1 MNHEY and CDR2 SVGEGT. TCRdb analysed the RT-PCR reads with MiXCR anew, one entry per CDR3 protein. This sample yields 180,000 or so distinct CDR3 sequences, of which approximately 12% are seen a single time; 25% to 30% belongs to the top ten. The sample was also reused in another study, on T cells expressing NK-cell markers. From that paper: Beta-chain TCR cDNA was generated via 5'RACE template switching with UMIs. Top CD8+ clonotypes included the dominant CD3+CD56+NKG2C+ clonotypes in six donors. HCMV specificity of the expanded NKG2C+ T cell clones stayed unclear.

The TCR comes from a man in his forties or fifties who received an inactivated influenza vaccine. Source: CD8+ T cells sorted from PBMCs, taken 11 to 12 days after vaccination. V usage is TRBV6-2 or TRBV6-3 and J usage is TRBJ2-7, with TRBD2 identical over 7 bases. The CDR3 DNA is TGTGCCAGCAGTTATGGAGGACTAGTGGGCTACGAGCAGTACTTC. It codes for CASSYGGLVGYEQYF.